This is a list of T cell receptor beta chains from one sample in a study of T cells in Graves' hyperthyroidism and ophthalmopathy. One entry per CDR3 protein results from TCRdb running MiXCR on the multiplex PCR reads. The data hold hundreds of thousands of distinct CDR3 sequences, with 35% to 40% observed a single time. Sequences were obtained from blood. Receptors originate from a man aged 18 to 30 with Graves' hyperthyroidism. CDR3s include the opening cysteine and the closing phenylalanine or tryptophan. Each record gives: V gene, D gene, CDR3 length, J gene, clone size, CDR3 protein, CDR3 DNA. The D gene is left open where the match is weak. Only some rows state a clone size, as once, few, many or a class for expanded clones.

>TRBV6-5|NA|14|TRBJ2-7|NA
CASSYSPGGGEQYF
TGTGCCAGCAGTTACTCGCCAGGGGGAGGCGAGCAGTACTTC
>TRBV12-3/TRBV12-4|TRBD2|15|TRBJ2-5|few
CASSIPGGGQETQYF
TGTGCCAGCAGTATCCCGGGGGGGGGCCAGGAGACCCAGTACTTC
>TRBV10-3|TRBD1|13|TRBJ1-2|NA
CAISAVLGQGNTF
TGTGCCATCAGTGCCGTACTAGGACAGGGAAACACCTTC
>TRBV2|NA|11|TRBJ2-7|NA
CASKEVYEQYF
TGTGCCAGCAAAGAGGTCTACGAGCAGTACTTC
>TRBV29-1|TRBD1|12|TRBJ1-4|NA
CSVEITGGKLFF
TGCAGCGTTGAAATTACAGGGGGAAAACTGTTTTTT
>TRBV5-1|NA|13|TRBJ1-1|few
CASSLVATTEAFF
TGCGCCAGCAGCTTGGTGGCGACCACTGAAGCTTTCTTT
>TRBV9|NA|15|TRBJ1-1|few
CASAPQRGRGTEAFF
TGTGCCAGCGCCCCACAAAGAGGAAGGGGCACTGAAGCTTTCTTT
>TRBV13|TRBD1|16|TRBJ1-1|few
CASSPTGGTGGTEAFF
TGTGCCAGCAGCCCCACGGGGGGGACAGGGGGCACTGAAGCTTTCTTT
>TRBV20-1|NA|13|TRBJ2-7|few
CSARTPGGYEQYF
TGCAGTGCTAGAACCCCTGGAGGCTACGAGCAGTACTTC
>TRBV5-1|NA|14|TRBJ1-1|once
CASSQDPMGTEAFF
TGCGCCAGCAGCCAAGATCCCATGGGCACTGAAGCTTTCTTT
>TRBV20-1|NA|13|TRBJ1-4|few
CSARDGGYEKLFF
TGCAGTGCCAGGGACGGAGGCTATGAAAAACTGTTTTTT
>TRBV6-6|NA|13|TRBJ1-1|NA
CASSTLKNTEAFF
TGTGCCAGCAGTACCCTCAAGAACACTGAAGCTTTCTTT
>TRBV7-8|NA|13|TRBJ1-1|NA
CASSIGLGVRAFF
TGTGCCAGCAGCATCGGACTGGGGGTGAGGGCTTTCTTT
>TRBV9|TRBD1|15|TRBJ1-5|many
CASSVEGASNQPQHF
TGTGCCAGCAGCGTAGAGGGGGCTAGCAATCAGCCCCAGCATTTT
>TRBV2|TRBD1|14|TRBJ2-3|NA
CASRGTGGNQPQYF
TGTGCCAGCAGAGGGACAGGGGGCAATCAGCCCCAGTATTTT
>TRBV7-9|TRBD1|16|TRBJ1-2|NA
CASSDRDRGLPYGYTF
TGTGCCAGCAGCGACCGGGACAGGGGTCTCCCTTATGGCTACACCTTC
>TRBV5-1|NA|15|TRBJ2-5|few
CASSLGVRMGETQYF
TGCGCCAGCAGCTTGGGGGTCAGGATGGGAGAGACCCAGTACTTC
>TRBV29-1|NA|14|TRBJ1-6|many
CSVGGDGAGSPLHF
TGCAGCGTTGGCGGGGACGGCGCAGGTTCACCCCTCCACTTT
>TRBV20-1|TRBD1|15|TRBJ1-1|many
CSALIWGQATTEAFF
TGCAGTGCTCTAATCTGGGGACAGGCGACTACTGAAGCTTTCTTT
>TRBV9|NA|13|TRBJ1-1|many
CASSVTFGHEAFF
TGTGCCAGCAGCGTAACGTTCGGACATGAAGCTTTCTTT
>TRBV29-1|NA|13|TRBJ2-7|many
CSVIGRTSYEQYF
TGCAGCGTTATAGGGCGAACCTCCTACGAGCAGTACTTC
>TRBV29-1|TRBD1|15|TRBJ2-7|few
CSVRVRTGGSDEQYF
TGCAGCGTTCGAGTAAGGACAGGGGGATCAGACGAGCAGTACTTC
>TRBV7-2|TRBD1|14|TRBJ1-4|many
CASSEPTGGEKLFF
TGTGCCAGCAGCGAGCCGACAGGGGGGGAAAAACTGTTTTTT
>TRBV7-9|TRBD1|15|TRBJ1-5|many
CASSYDRGPYQPQHF
TGTGCCAGCAGCTACGACAGGGGGCCCTATCAGCCCCAGCATTTT
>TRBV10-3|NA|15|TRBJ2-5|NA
CASSYEVPRRETQYF
TGTGCCAGCAGTTACGAGGTACCTAGAAGAGAGACCCAGTACTTC
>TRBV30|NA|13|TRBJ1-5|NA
CAWKGPGNQPQHF
TGTGCCTGGAAGGGGCCAGGCAATCAGCCCCAGCATTTT
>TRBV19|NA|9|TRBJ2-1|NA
CASNGSKFF
TGTGCCAGTAACGGGTCGAAGTTCTTC
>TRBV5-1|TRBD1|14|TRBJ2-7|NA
CASSIGTDWYEQYF
TGCGCCAGCAGCATCGGGACAGATTGGTACGAGCAGTACTTC
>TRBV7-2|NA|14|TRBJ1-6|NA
CASSQAGSNSPLHF
TGCGCCAGCAGCCAAGCGGGCAGTAATTCACCCCTCCACTTT
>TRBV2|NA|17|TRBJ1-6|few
CASSLIGLSSYNSPLHF
TGTGCCAGCAGCCTTATAGGGCTGAGCTCCTATAATTCACCCCTCCACTTT
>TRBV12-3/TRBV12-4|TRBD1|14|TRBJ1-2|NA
CASRRQGAGYGYTF
TGTGCCAGCAGGAGACAGGGGGCTGGCTATGGCTACACCTTC